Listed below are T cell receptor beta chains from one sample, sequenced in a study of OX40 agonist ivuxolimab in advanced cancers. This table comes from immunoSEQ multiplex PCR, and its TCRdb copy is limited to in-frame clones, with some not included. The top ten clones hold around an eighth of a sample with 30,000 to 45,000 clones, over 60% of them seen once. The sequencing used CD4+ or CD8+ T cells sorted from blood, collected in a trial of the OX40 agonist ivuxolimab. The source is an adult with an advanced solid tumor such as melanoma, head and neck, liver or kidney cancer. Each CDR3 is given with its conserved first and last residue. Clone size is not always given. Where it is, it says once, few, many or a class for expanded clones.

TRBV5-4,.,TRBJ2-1,CASSPGVDNEQFF
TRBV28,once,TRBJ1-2,CASSQEGQTGRYTF
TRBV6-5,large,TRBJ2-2,CVVERDTGELFF
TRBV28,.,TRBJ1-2,CASSSVQDTGYTF
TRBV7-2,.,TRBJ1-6,CASSRRGDNSPLHF
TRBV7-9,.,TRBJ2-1,CASSVGGSDYNEQFF
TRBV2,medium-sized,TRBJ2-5,CASSDLPGAGAGGETQYF
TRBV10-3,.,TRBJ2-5,CAISETSGIETQYF
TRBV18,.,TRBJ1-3,CASSPTLRTESNSGNTIYF
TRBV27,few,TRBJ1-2,CASSLVLGQGTYGYTF
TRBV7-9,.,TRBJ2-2,CASSQRSGSSSGELFF
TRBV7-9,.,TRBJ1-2,CASRGEGGANYGYTF
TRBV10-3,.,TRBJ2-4,CAIKNGSSAKNIQYF
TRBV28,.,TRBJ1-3,CASSQSSHSGNTIYF
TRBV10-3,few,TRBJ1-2,CAISEPSLDGYTF
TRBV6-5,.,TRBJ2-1,CASRIAGVSYNEQFF
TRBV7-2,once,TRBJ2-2,CASSLGMTGELFF
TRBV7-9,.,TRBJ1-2,CASSLGQYYGYTF
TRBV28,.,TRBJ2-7,CASGALSYEQYF
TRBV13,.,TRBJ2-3,CASAPRGADTQYF
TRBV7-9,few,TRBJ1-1,CASSASGVGTEAFF
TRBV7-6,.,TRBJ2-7,CASSPMPSSSYEQYF
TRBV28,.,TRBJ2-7,CACRDGLKVYEQYF
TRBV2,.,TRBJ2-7,CASTAGTGGYEQYF
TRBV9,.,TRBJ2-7,CASSVGVGLNEQYF
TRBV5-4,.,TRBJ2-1,CASSFGWQSYNEQFF
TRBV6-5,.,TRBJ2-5,CASVRTSTWTQYF
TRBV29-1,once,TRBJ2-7,CSARGQSPYEQYF
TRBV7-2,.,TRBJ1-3,CASSPGGGQGTIYF
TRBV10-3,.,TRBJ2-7,CAIRDTSYEQYF
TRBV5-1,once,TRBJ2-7,CASSLSGVAGTAYEQYF
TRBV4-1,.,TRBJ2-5,CASRRLAGGPETQYF
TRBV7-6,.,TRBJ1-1,CASSRGTGGLDTEAFF
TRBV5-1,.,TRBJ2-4,CASSLGEGRNIQYF
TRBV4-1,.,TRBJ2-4,CASSQEAGRAKNIQYF
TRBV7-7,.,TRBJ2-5,CASSLGRTWEETQYF
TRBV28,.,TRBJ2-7,CASSRQGVRNEQYF
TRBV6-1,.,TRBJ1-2,CASSDARGQNVNYGYTF
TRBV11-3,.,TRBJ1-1,CASSLESGGKAFF
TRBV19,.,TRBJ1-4,CASSTRTGRNEKLFF
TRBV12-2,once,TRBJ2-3,CASRLKAGTSGSDTQYF
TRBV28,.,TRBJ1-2,CASSKTGFGTYGYTF
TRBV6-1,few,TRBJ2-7,CASRKTSGTRGEQYF
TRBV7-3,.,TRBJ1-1,CASSNDRQSEAFF
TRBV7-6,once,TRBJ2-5,CASSPRRGETQYF
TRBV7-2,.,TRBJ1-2,CASRPETGRLVGYTF
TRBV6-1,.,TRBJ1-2,CASSEAGHYGYTF
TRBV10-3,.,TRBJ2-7,CATRGTGGRDEQYF
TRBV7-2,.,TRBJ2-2,CASSLSSGTGELFF
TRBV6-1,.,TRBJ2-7,CASRVLGTVSYEQYF
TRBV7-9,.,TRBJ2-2,CASSLSIGELFF
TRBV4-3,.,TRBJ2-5,CASSQDAGLPQETQYF
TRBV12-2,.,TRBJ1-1,CASRTGRLNTEAFF
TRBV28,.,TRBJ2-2,CASSQPTSGNTGELFF
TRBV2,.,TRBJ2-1,CASCTSGHNEQFF
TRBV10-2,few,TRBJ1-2,CASREGTGSYGYTF
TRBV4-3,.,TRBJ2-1,CASSRLAGGYNEQFF
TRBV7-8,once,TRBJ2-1,CASTGGSGKIEQFF
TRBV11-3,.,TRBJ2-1,CASSSNSGRKGSDEQFF